Listed here are 13 T cell receptor beta chains from one sample, sequenced in a study of T-cell reconstitution after alpha-beta-depleted transplantation in children. It was with unique molecular identifiers that the TCRbeta library was prepared. TCRdb reprocessed the PCR reads via MiXCR and lists one record per CDR3 protein. The top ten clones hold about 41% of a sample with 300,000 to 400,000 distinct CDR3 sequences, 16% of them seen once. This sample comprised PBMCs, mostly from graft donor cells, obtained 360 days after TCRalphabeta/CD19-depleted stem cell transplant. The receptors stem from a male patient aged 2 to 10 who had a stem cell transplant for acute lymphoblastic leukemia, so the T cells may come from the graft donor.

On this clonotype itself: One end of the junction does not line up with germline, which may come from a read error. This rearrangement joins TRBV4-2 to TRBJ2-6, with TRBD2 identical over 13 bases. This CDR3 comprises 19 residues. Per the germline V gene, CDR1 is LGHNA and CDR2 is YNFKEQ. In nucleotides, the CDR3 is TGTGCCGGCAGCCTAGGACTAGCGGGAGCAGTGGGGGGGGCCAACGTCCTGACTTTC. Amino acids: CAGSLGLAGAVGGANVLTF.

This clonotype was detected a few times. Mismatch with germline at one junction end may stem from a read error. The V and J genes are TRBV7-3 and TRBJ1-5; D not resolved. Germline V lookup: CDR1 SGHTA, CDR2 FQGTGA. The CDR3 spans 14 residues. The CDR3 is CASSSSTGHHPQHF. CDR3 in DNA: TGTGCCAGCAGCTCCTCCACCGGCCATCACCCCCAGCATTTT.

This chain links TRBV14 with TRBJ2-1; D possibly matches TRBD1 or TRBD2 (5 bases each). Trimming shortened V by 1 base and J by 6 bases, and 16 bases separated the two germline ends. Germline V gene sequence: CDR1 SGHDN, CDR2 FVKESK. The CDR3 consists of 16 residues. The CDR3, as DNA: TGTGCCAGCAGCCAAGCGAAGCAGGGAGCTCGCAATGAGCAGTTCTTC. The encoded protein is CASSQAKQGARNEQFF.

There are many counts of this clonotype. The chain combines TRBV9 with TRBJ2-3; the match to TRBD1 covers 8 bases. V was clipped by 1 base and J by 6 bases; unmatched bases: 7. Germline loops: CDR1 SGDLS, CDR2 YYNGEE. The CDR3 has 15 amino acids. Here the CDR3 reads CASSVMTGAADTQYF. Written as DNA, the CDR3 is TGTGCCAGCAGCGTAATGACAGGGGCGGCGGATACGCAGTATTTT. Combining the CDR3 with reference TRBV9 and TRBJ2-3 gives the whole variable domain DSGVTQTPKHLITATGQRVTLRCSPRSGDLSVYWYQQSLDQGLQFLIQYYNGEERAKGNILERFSAQQFPDLHSELNLSSLELGDSALYFCASSVMTGAADTQYFGPGTRLTVL.

The table lists this clonotype with a few counts. This chain joins TRBV10-3 and TRBJ1-1, with a possible D match to TRBD1 (6 bases). This CDR3 comprises 13 residues. Trimming stripped 11 bases from V and 0 bases from J, with 13 bases between. CDR1 is ENHRY, CDR2 SYGVKD, per germline. CDR3: CAAAGGLNTEAFF. In DNA form, the CDR3 reads TGTGCCGCGGCCGGGGGCCTGAACACTGAAGCTTTCTTT.

This clonotype was seen more than once but under ten times. V gene TRBV4-1 combines with J gene TRBJ1-2; TRBD1 agrees at 8 bases. The CDR3 contains 13 residues. Germline V gene data show CDR1 as MGHRA and CDR2 as YSYEKL. V lost 6 bases and J lost 7; bases outside the gene matches: 7. DNA for the CDR3: TGCGCCAGCAGGGGACAGGATCTTAGTGGCTACACCTTC. It is translated as CASRGQDLSGYTF.

The chain joins TRBV20-1 to TRBJ2-1; 11 bases are shared with TRBD2. The junction had 8 bases not matched to a gene; V was cut back by 6 bases and J by 4 bases. Germline values: CDR1 DFQATT, CDR2 SNEGSKA (reference sequence). The length of the CDR3 is 15 residues. The CDR3 is CSAIAGGSVYNEQFF. The CDR3 nucleotides read TGCAGTGCAATAGCGGGAGGGTCTGTATACAATGAGCAGTTCTTC.

The rearrangement joins TRBV5-4 to TRBJ2-3, with 8 bases identical to TRBD2. Germline CDR1 is SGHNT and CDR2 is YYREEE (reference sequence). The CDR3 is 16 amino acids. The V gene end was trimmed by 5 bases and the J gene end by 2 bases; junction bases not matched to a gene: 10. The DNA of the CDR3 is TGTGCCAGCAGAGCGGGAGACGTTTTTGTCACAGATACGCAGTATTTT. Translation: CASRAGDVFVTDTQYF.

This clonotype was seen more than once but under ten times. The chain is built from TRBV6-1 and TRBJ2-1, with TRBD1 identical over 9 bases. Germline V gene lookup returns CDR1 MNHNS and CDR2 SASEGT. This CDR3 comprises 14 residues. The trim removed 7 bases at V and 9 bases at J, leaving 10 bases unmatched. The CDR3 loop is CASNFRDRVLEQFF. CDR3 DNA sequence: TGTGCCAGCAACTTCCGGGACAGGGTCCTTGAGCAGTTCTTC.

This clonotype was observed a few times. The chain combines TRBV5-6 with TRBJ2-7; maybe TRBD2 (5 bases). The length of the CDR3 is 16 residues. The germline gives CDR1 SGHDT, CDR2 YYEEEE. Trimming took off 0 bases at V and 5 bases at J, with 18 bases between the two ends. This CDR3 is CASSLVDYGSPHEQYF. The CDR3 nucleotides are TGTGCCAGCAGCTTGGTCGATTATGGGAGCCCCCACGAGCAGTACTTC.

The chain uses TRBV20-1 and TRBJ2-7, with a possible D match to TRBD1 (6 bases). Deletions cut 0 bases from V and 4 bases from J, with 19 bases between. The CDR3 has 16 residues. From germline, CDR1 is DFQATT and CDR2 SNEGSKA (reference sequence). CDR3 coding DNA: TGCAGTGCTAGAGAAGTCGAGGGGGTTTATGAATACGAGCAGTACTTC. Translated, it gives CSAREVEGVYEYEQYF.

The genes are TRBV4-3 and TRBJ2-7, with D possibly TRBD2 on 6 matching bases. Germline CDR1 is LGHNA and CDR2 is YSLEER. Trimming cost V 2 bases and J 7 bases, with 21 bases left between them. The CDR3 has 16 residues. The CDR3, as DNA: TGCGCCAGCAGCCAAAGTGAGACTAGTTTAATTAAGGAGCAGTACTTC. This codes for CASSQSETSLIKEQYF.

The genes are TRBV25-1 and TRBJ2-7; no reliable D call. The CDR3 length is 12 residues. Germline-derived CDR1 and CDR2 are MGHDK and SYGVNS. V was shortened by 3 bases and J by 3 bases, with 6 bases between the two germline ends. The CDR3: CASSDIGYEQYF. CDR3 nucleotide sequence: TGTGCCAGCAGTGACATAGGCTACGAGCAGTACTTC.